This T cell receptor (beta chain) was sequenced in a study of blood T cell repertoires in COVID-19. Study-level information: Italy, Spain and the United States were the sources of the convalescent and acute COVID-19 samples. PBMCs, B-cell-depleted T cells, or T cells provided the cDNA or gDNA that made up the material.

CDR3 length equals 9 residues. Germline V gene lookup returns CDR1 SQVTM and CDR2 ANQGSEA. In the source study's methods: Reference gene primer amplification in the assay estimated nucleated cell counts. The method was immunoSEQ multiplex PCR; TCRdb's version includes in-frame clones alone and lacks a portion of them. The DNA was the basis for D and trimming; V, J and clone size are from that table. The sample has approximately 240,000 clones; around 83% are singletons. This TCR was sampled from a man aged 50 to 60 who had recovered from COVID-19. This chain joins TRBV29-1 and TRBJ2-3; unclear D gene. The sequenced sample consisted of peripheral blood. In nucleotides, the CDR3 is TGCACCTACGGAGATACGCAGTATTTT. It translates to CTYGDTQYF.